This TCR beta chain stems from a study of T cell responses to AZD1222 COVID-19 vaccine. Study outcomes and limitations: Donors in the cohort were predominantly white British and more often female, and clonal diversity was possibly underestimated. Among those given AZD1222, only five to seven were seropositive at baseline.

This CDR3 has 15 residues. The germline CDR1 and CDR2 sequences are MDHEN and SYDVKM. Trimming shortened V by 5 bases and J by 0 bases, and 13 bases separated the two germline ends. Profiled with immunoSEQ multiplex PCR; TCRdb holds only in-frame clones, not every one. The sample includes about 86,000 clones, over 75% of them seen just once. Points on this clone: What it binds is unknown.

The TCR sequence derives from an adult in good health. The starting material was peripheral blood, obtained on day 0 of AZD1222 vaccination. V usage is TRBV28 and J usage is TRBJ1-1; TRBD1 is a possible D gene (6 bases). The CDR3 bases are TGTGCCAGCAGTCCCGGGACACCGTTGAACACTGAAGCTTTCTTT. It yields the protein CASSPGTPLNTEAFF.